These T cell receptor beta chains were read from a single sample in a study of cytomegalovirus exposure and HLA in healthy donors. Profiling relied on immunoSEQ multiplex PCR, and the TCRdb table lists in-frame clones only, not all of them. Of approximately 150,000 clones listed, 70% to 80% are singletons. The sample was PBMCs. These receptors came from a man in his fifties or sixties in good health and CMV-seropositive. The CDR3 runs from the conserved cysteine through the conserved F or W. D genes are given only for firm matches. Size is stated for part of the rows, as once, few or many counts, or as a class when the clone is expanded.

D gene: -; clone size: -; CDR3 length: 15; J gene: TRBJ2-5; V gene: TRBV28; CDR3 DNA: TGTGCCAGCAGTTACGGGGGGCCGACGCGAGAGACCCAGTACTTC; CDR3 protein: CASSYGGPTRETQYF
D gene: -; clone size: -; CDR3 length: 10; J gene: TRBJ2-7; V gene: TRBV6-1; CDR3 DNA: TGTGCCAGCAGTGCTTACGAGCAGTACTTC; CDR3 protein: CASSAYEQYF
D gene: -; clone size: -; CDR3 length: 13; J gene: TRBJ1-6; V gene: TRBV7-3; CDR3 DNA: TGTGCCAGCAGCTTAGTAGATAATTCACCCCTCCACTTT; CDR3 protein: CASSLVDNSPLHF
D gene: TRBD1; clone size: -; CDR3 length: 13; J gene: TRBJ2-7; V gene: TRBV28; CDR3 DNA: TGTGCCGGGGGGGACAGGGACATCAACGAGCAGTACTTC; CDR3 protein: CAGGDRDINEQYF
D gene: -; clone size: once; CDR3 length: 13; J gene: TRBJ1-1; V gene: TRBV5-4; CDR3 DNA: TGTGCCAGCAGCTTGGGCAGGAACACTGAAGCTTTCTTT; CDR3 protein: CASSLGRNTEAFF
D gene: TRBD2; clone size: -; CDR3 length: 15; J gene: TRBJ2-7; V gene: TRBV6-5; CDR3 DNA: TGTGCCAGCAGTGCCGAGGGAGCGGGAGGGATATGGGCGTACTTC; CDR3 protein: CASSAEGAGGIWAYF
D gene: TRBD2; clone size: -; CDR3 length: 15; J gene: TRBJ2-1; V gene: TRBV5-1; CDR3 DNA: TGCGCCAGCAGCTTGGTAGCGGGACGATTAAATGAGCAGTTCTTC; CDR3 protein: CASSLVAGRLNEQFF
D gene: -; clone size: -; CDR3 length: 15; J gene: TRBJ2-7; V gene: TRBV29-1; CDR3 DNA: TGCAGCGTTGGACGGGGGGCTAGCGGAACCTACGAGCAGTACTTC; CDR3 protein: CSVGRGASGTYEQYF
D gene: -; clone size: -; CDR3 length: 18; J gene: TRBJ1-5; V gene: TRBV5-1; CDR3 DNA: TGCGCCAGCAGCTCAAAACCTCAGGGCCCCGGGAGCAATCAGCCCCAGCATTTT; CDR3 protein: CASSSKPQGPGSNQPQHF
D gene: TRBD1; clone size: -; CDR3 length: 14; J gene: TRBJ2-7; V gene: TRBV11-1; CDR3 DNA: TGTGCCAGCAGCGGCCGGGACAGGGGCAACGAGCAGTACTTC; CDR3 protein: CASSGRDRGNEQYF
D gene: -; clone size: -; CDR3 length: 14; J gene: TRBJ1-1; V gene: TRBV6-6; CDR3 DNA: TGTGCCAGCAGACTTGAGGGAAAGAACACTGAAGCTTTCTTT; CDR3 protein: CASRLEGKNTEAFF
D gene: TRBD2; clone size: -; CDR3 length: 14; J gene: TRBJ2-1; V gene: TRBV18; CDR3 DNA: TGTGCCAGCTCACTCGGGACTAGCGAAAGGGTGCAGTTCTTC; CDR3 protein: CASSLGTSERVQFF
D gene: TRBD1; clone size: -; CDR3 length: 13; J gene: TRBJ2-7; V gene: TRBV11-2; CDR3 DNA: TGTGCCAGCAGCTCGGACAGGGTCTACGAGCAGTACTTC; CDR3 protein: CASSSDRVYEQYF
D gene: TRBD1; clone size: -; CDR3 length: 16; J gene: TRBJ2-2; V gene: TRBV10-3; CDR3 DNA: TGTGCCATCAGTGGGAACAGGGGAAACCCGACCGGGGAGCTGTTTTTT; CDR3 protein: CAISGNRGNPTGELFF
D gene: TRBD2; clone size: -; CDR3 length: 15; J gene: TRBJ2-1; V gene: TRBV5-4; CDR3 DNA: TGTGCCAGCAGCATAGCCGGGACTAGCGGGACTGAGCAGTTCTTC; CDR3 protein: CASSIAGTSGTEQFF
D gene: -; clone size: -; CDR3 length: 14; J gene: TRBJ2-7; V gene: TRBV28; CDR3 DNA: TGTGCCAGCAGTTCCGTGACTACTCTGTACGAGCAGTACTTC; CDR3 protein: CASSSVTTLYEQYF
D gene: TRBD2; clone size: -; CDR3 length: 17; J gene: TRBJ2-7; V gene: TRBV27; CDR3 DNA: TGTGCCAGCAGCCTAGCGGGGCGGGAGGGGGGGTCCTACGAGCAGTACTTC; CDR3 protein: CASSLAGREGGSYEQYF
D gene: -; clone size: -; CDR3 length: 17; J gene: TRBJ1-2; V gene: TRBV5-1; CDR3 DNA: TGCGCCAGCAGCTTGAACTTCCCCGGGGCGGGGGCTAATGGCTACACCTTC; CDR3 protein: CASSLNFPGAGANGYTF